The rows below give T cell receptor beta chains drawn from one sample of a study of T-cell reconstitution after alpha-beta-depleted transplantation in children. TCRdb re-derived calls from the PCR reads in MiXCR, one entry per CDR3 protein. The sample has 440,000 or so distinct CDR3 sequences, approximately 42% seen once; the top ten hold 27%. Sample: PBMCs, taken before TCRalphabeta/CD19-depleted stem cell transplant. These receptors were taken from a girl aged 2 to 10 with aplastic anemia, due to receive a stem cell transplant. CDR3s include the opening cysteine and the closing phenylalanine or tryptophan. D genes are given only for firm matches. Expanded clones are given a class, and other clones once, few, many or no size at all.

CASSLQFVETEALF | TGTGCCAGCAGCTTGCAGTTCGTAGAGACTGAAGCTCTCTTT | . | once | TRBJ1-1 | TRBV5-5
CASSLGASIDSDTQYF | TGTGCCAGCAGCTTAGGGGCTAGCATCGATTCAGATACGCAGTATTTT | . | . | TRBJ2-3 | TRBV7-9
CASSFGTGGTYEQYF | TGTGCCAGCAGCTTTGGGACAGGGGGTACCTACGAGCAGTACTTC | TRBD1 | . | TRBJ2-7 | TRBV7-9
CASSFPTAYNEQFF | TGTGCCAGCAGCTTTCCGACCGCGTACAATGAGCAGTTCTTC | . | many | TRBJ2-1 | TRBV5-6
CASSYGVSNFGELFF | TGTGCCAGCAGTTACGGGGTTTCGAATTTCGGGGAGCTGTTTTTT | . | . | TRBJ2-2 | TRBV6-5
CASSSSDRDWETQYF | TGTGCCAGCAGTTCGTCGGACAGAGATTGGGAGACCCAGTACTTC | . | . | TRBJ2-5 | TRBV12-3/TRBV12-4
CASSPLGTGDYEQYF | TGCGCCAGCAGCCCCTTAGGGACAGGGGACTACGAGCAGTACTTC | TRBD1 | . | TRBJ2-7 | TRBV5-1
CASSQLVHEQYF | TGTGCCAGCAGCCAACTAGTCCACGAGCAGTACTTC | . | . | TRBJ2-7 | TRBV3-1
CASSLDKVSNEQFF | TGTGCCAGCAGCTTAGATAAAGTTAGCAATGAGCAGTTCTTC | . | few | TRBJ2-1 | TRBV11-2
CASSLPRVGANVLTF | TGTGCCAGCAGTCTCCCCAGGGTCGGGGCCAACGTCCTGACTTTC | . | . | TRBJ2-6 | TRBV28
CASSFSSFPDTQYF | TGTGCCAGCAGTTTTTCGAGTTTCCCAGATACGCAGTATTTT | . | many | TRBJ2-3 | TRBV27
CASSYTSSQAAGANVLTF | TGCGCCAGCAGCTATACCTCATCCCAGGCCGCTGGGGCCAACGTCCTGACTTTC | . | . | TRBJ2-6 | TRBV5-1
CSARGQQGRETQYF | TGCAGTGCTAGAGGTCAACAGGGGAGAGAGACCCAGTACTTC | TRBD1 | many | TRBJ2-5 | TRBV20-1
CSAISGSRNNEQFF | TGCAGTGCTATCAGCGGGAGTAGGAACAATGAGCAGTTCTTC | TRBD2 | few | TRBJ2-1 | TRBV20-1
CASSEAAGTLFGEQYF | TGTGCCAGCAGTGAAGCGGCTGGGACATTGTTCGGGGAGCAGTACTTC | . | few | TRBJ2-7 | TRBV6-1
CASSIRQAAYGYTF | TGTGCCAGTAGTATTCGACAGGCGGCATACGGCTACACCTTC | . | . | TRBJ1-2 | TRBV19
CASSLAAGGRYEQYF | TGTGCCAGCAGTTTGGCGGCTGGCGGGAGGTACGAGCAGTACTTC | TRBD2 | . | TRBJ2-7 | TRBV12-3/TRBV12-4
CATSTDRAPGANVLTF | TGTGCCACCAGCACGGACAGGGCTCCTGGGGCCAACGTCCTGACTTTC | TRBD1 | . | TRBJ2-6 | TRBV15
CSALGPSRTGGIQYF | TGCAGTGCTCTCGGGCCCTCGAGGACTGGGGGCATTCAGTACTTC | . | . | TRBJ2-4 | TRBV20-1
CASSRDRTEKLFF | TGTGCCAGCAGTCGAGACAGGACTGAAAAACTGTTTTTT | . | few | TRBJ1-4 | TRBV11-2
CASSPVAGGTYNEQFF | TGCGCCAGCAGCCCGGTAGCGGGAGGAACCTACAATGAGCAGTTCTTC | TRBD2 | many | TRBJ2-1 | TRBV5-1
CASSPSEGARGYTF | TGTGCCAGCAGCCCTTCAGAGGGGGCGCGCGGCTACACCTTC | TRBD1 | . | TRBJ1-2 | TRBV3-1
CASSLYIGVTTYEQYF | TGCGCCAGCAGCTTGTATATCGGGGTCACCACCTACGAGCAGTACTTC | . | many | TRBJ2-7 | TRBV5-1
CASRTLSGADTQYF | TGCGCCAGTAGGACTCTATCTGGGGCAGATACGCAGTATTTT | . | few | TRBJ2-3 | TRBV5-1
CSATQARGLAKNIQYF | TGCAGTGCTACCCAGGCCCGGGGGTTAGCCAAAAACATTCAGTACTTC | . | . | TRBJ2-4 | TRBV20-1
CATTASGELFF | TGTGCCACCACAGCCTCCGGGGAGCTGTTTTTT | . | . | TRBJ2-2 | TRBV6-2/TRBV6-3
CASSYFRDSVYF | TGTGCCAGCAGCTACTTCCGGGACAGCGTGTACTTC | TRBD1 | . | TRBJ2-7 | TRBV6-2/TRBV6-3
CASSVNSGLSTDTQYF | TGTGCCAGCAGCGTCAATAGCGGGCTAAGCACAGATACGCAGTATTTT | TRBD2 | once | TRBJ2-3 | TRBV7-6
CASSPRLGRVQETQYF | TGTGCCAGCAGCCCGCGCCTCGGCAGAGTCCAAGAGACCCAGTACTTC | . | . | TRBJ2-5 | TRBV7-8
CASSEIQESSYEQYF | TGTGCCAGCAGTGAAATCCAGGAAAGCTCCTACGAGCAGTACTTC | . | few | TRBJ2-7 | TRBV6-1
CAISGSSGDTQYF | TGTGCCATCAGTGGATCCAGCGGAGATACGCAGTATTTT | . | . | TRBJ2-3 | TRBV10-3
CSVSTGLMTYEQYF | TGCAGCGTTTCTACAGGCCTTATGACCTACGAGCAGTACTTC | . | . | TRBJ2-7 | TRBV29-1
CASSPNSGAVYNEQFF | TGCGCCAGCAGCCCCAATAGCGGGGCAGTCTACAATGAGCAGTTCTTC | TRBD2 | . | TRBJ2-1 | TRBV5-1
CASSWGLRDPETQYF | TGTGCCAGCAGCTGGGGCCTAAGGGACCCAGAGACCCAGTACTTC | . | many | TRBJ2-5 | TRBV7-9
CSAPSPADSYEQYF | TGCAGTGCTCCTTCCCCGGCAGACTCCTACGAGCAGTACTTC | . | . | TRBJ2-7 | TRBV20-1
CAWSVPGRWEKLFF | TGTGCCTGGAGTGTCCCCGGGAGGTGGGAAAAACTGTTTTTT | . | once | TRBJ1-4 | TRBV30
CSARDPRGQETQYF | TGCAGTGCTAGAGATCCCAGGGGTCAAGAGACCCAGTACTTC | . | . | TRBJ2-5 | TRBV20-1
CASTNRDPPLAGGGNEQFF | TGTGCCAGCACCAATAGGGATCCCCCACTAGCGGGAGGCGGCAATGAGCAGTTCTTC | TRBD2 | few | TRBJ2-1 | TRBV11-1
CASSLSRAGGTNTGELFF | TGTGCCAGCAGTTTATCTAGAGCGGGGGGGACGAACACCGGGGAGCTGTTTTTT | TRBD2 | . | TRBJ2-2 | TRBV27
CASSRDRDGYEQFF | TGTGCCAGCAGCCGGGACAGAGATGGTTATGAGCAGTTCTTC | TRBD1 | . | TRBJ2-1 | TRBV7-3
CSARHGTSGYEQYF | TGCAGTGCTAGACATGGGACTAGCGGCTACGAGCAGTACTTC | TRBD2 | few | TRBJ2-7 | TRBV20-1
CASSPLPGLAASYNEQFF | TGTGCCAGCTCACCGCTCCCGGGACTAGCGGCCTCCTACAATGAGCAGTTCTTC | TRBD2 | many | TRBJ2-1 | TRBV18
CASSRGLAGELFF | TGTGCCAGCAGCCGCGGACTAGCCGGGGAGCTGTTTTTT | TRBD2 | few | TRBJ2-2 | TRBV6-1
CASSLATRYSGELFF | TGTGCCAGCAGCTTAGCGACTAGATATTCCGGGGAGCTGTTTTTT | . | few | TRBJ2-2 | TRBV7-2
CASRPGTWGDTEAFF | TGTGCCAGCAGACCAGGGACATGGGGGGACACTGAAGCTTTCTTT | . | many | TRBJ1-1 | TRBV7-9
CASSPTDREVYEQYF | TGTGCCAGCAGCCCCACGGACAGGGAGGTCTACGAGCAGTACTTC | TRBD1 | . | TRBJ2-7 | TRBV7-3
CSAPVRGDYGYTF | TGCAGTGCTCCGGTCCGAGGGGACTATGGCTACACCTTC | . | many | TRBJ1-2 | TRBV20-1
CSLTSGSTDEQYF | TGCAGCTTGACTAGCGGGAGTACGGACGAGCAGTACTTC | TRBD2 | . | TRBJ2-7 | TRBV20-1